This is a list of T cell receptor beta chains from one sample in a study of cytomegalovirus exposure and HLA in healthy donors. TCRdb keeps only in-frame clones here, not all; method: immunoSEQ multiplex PCR. Of over 100,000 clones in the sample, 65% to 75% are singletons; the top ten hold around 5%. The sequenced material came from PBMCs. The receptor source for this set is a man between 25 and 39 years old in good health and CMV-seropositive. The CDR3 runs from the conserved cysteine through the conserved F or W. A D gene is named only where the DNA matches it firmly. Not every row has a clone size; where given, it reads once, few, many or a size class.

TRBV6-1	14	NA	NA	TRBJ1-5	TGTGCCAGCGGAGCGGGACACGAGAATCAGCCCCAGCATTTT	CASGAGHENQPQHF
TRBV7-8	15	NA	NA	TRBJ1-1	TGTGCCAGCAGCTTAGGGGGCGCCGGTATCACTGAAGCTTTCTTT	CASSLGGAGITEAFF
TRBV5-6	14	NA	NA	TRBJ2-3	TGTGCCAGCAGCCCCCTAGGAAAGGCAGATACGCAGTATTTT	CASSPLGKADTQYF
TRBV6-5	13	NA	NA	TRBJ2-3	TGTGCCAGCACGGACTGGCCCACAGATACGCAGTATTTT	CASTDWPTDTQYF
TRBV11-2	13	NA	NA	TRBJ1-4	TGTGCCAGCAGCTTCTCTGGGGAGCACAAACTGTTTTTT	CASSFSGEHKLFF
TRBV4-3	13	NA	NA	TRBJ2-1	TGCGCCAGCAGCCAAGATCTAAGGGGGGAGCAGTTCTTC	CASSQDLRGEQFF
TRBV5-6	12	NA	NA	TRBJ2-7	TGTGCCAGCAGCGTCGGGACCTACGAGCAGTACTTC	CASSVGTYEQYF
TRBV7-9	13	once	NA	TRBJ2-2	TGTGCCAGCAGCTTAACAAACACCGGGGAGCTGTTTTTT	CASSLTNTGELFF
TRBV10-1	13	few	NA	TRBJ1-1	TGCGCCAGCAGTGAGCAGTTGGCCACTGAAGCTTTCTTT	CASSEQLATEAFF
TRBV2	16	once	TRBD1	TRBJ1-2	TGTGCCAGCAGTACGGGACAGCTACCATATGACTATGGCTACACCTTC	CASSTGQLPYDYGYTF
TRBV7-9	14	NA	NA	TRBJ1-1	TGTGCCAGCAGCTTAATAGAGGTGAACACTGAAGCTTTCTTT	CASSLIEVNTEAFF
TRBV9	13	NA	NA	TRBJ1-1	TGTGCCAGCAGCGTACGGGGTACGGCTGAAGCTTTCTTT	CASSVRGTAEAFF
TRBV7-2	16	NA	NA	TRBJ1-4	TGTGCCAGCAGTGCGGACGGGGGTAGGGGATGGGAAAAACTGTTTTTT	CASSADGGRGWEKLFF
TRBV7-2	13	NA	NA	TRBJ1-5	TGTGCCAGCGGTCGGGGGAGGGATCAGCCCCAGCATTTT	CASGRGRDQPQHF
TRBV10-3	15	NA	TRBD2	TRBJ2-3	TGTGCCATCAGTGAAGGGACTAGCGGTTCGAATACGCAGTATTTT	CAISEGTSGSNTQYF
TRBV9	15	NA	NA	TRBJ2-6	TGTGCCAGCACCCTTAGCAGCTCTGGGGCCAACGTCCTGACTTTC	CASTLSSSGANVLTF
TRBV9	14	NA	TRBD1	TRBJ1-2	TGTGCCAGCAGCGTGAAGAAGACAGGGCCTGGCTACACCTTC	CASSVKKTGPGYTF
TRBV9	15	NA	TRBD1	TRBJ1-3	TGTGCCAGCAGCGTAGTAGGACAGGGTGGAAACACCATATATTTT	CASSVVGQGGNTIYF
TRBV9	14	NA	TRBD2	TRBJ2-1	TGTGCCAGCAGCGGCGGGGGGGCTTCCAATGAGCAGTTCTTC	CASSGGGASNEQFF
TRBV5-1	14	NA	TRBD2	TRBJ2-2	TGCGCCAGCAGCTTGGGTAGCGGGGGGCAAGAGCTGTTTTTT	CASSLGSGGQELFF
TRBV2	14	NA	NA	TRBJ1-2	TGTGCCAGCAGGCCCGACAAGTTTAACTATGGCTACACCTTC	CASRPDKFNYGYTF
TRBV11-2	14	NA	TRBD1	TRBJ1-1	TGTGCCAGCAGCCAGACAGGGCCGAACACTGAAGCTTTCTTT	CASSQTGPNTEAFF